Following are 15 T cell receptor beta chains from one sample sequenced in a study of siplizumab effects on memory and regulatory T cells. The data were produced by immunoSEQ multiplex PCR, yet TCRdb's version contains in-frame clones alone and is incomplete. The data contain 100,000 to 120,000 clones, approximately 94% of them singletons. Sequenced input: CD4+ T cells sorted from blood. The receptor source for this set is a human donor in good health.

The chain combines TRBV2 with TRBJ1-5, with 9 bases matching TRBD1. The V and J ends lost 7 bases and 5 bases, in that order; junction bases with no gene match: 6. The CDR3 is 14 residues long. CDR1 is SNHLY, CDR2 FYNNEI, per germline. CDR3 protein: CASTTDRGDQPQHF. DNA for the CDR3: TGTGCCAGCACAACGGACAGGGGCGATCAGCCCCAGCATTTT.

The CDR3 nucleotides are TGTGCCAGCAGCCTTAAGGGAAGCGGAAACACCATATATTTT. It is translated as CASSLKGSGNTIYF. The rearrangement joins TRBV2 to TRBJ1-3; D remains ambiguous. Per the germline V gene, CDR1 is SNHLY and CDR2 is FYNNEI. The CDR3 is 14 amino acids. V was trimmed by 6 bases and J by 4 bases, leaving 13 bases between them.

The gene calls are TRBV4-3 and TRBJ2-5; D is undetermined. The DNA end lines up better with TRBJ2-7; the J call may be wrong. The V gene's germline CDR1 is LGHNA and CDR2 YSLEER. The CDR3 is made up of 13 amino acids. The CDR3 loop reads CASSRGPSYEQYF. The CDR3 bases are TGCGCCAGCAGCCGCGGCCCTTCCTACGAGCAGTACTTC.

The CDR3 loop is CASSVALGLQYF. The DNA of the CDR3 is TGTGCCAGCAGCGTGGCGCTCGGATTGCAGTACTTC. J is TRBJ2-7 and V is TRBV11-3; unclear D gene. Deletions cut 5 bases from V and 9 bases from J, with 14 bases between. Per germline, CDR1 SGHNT and CDR2 YENEEA. The CDR3 spans 12 residues.

The chain carries TRBV7-6 and TRBJ1-3; D not certain. The CDR3 loop spans 16 amino acids. Germline lookup yields CDR1 SGHVS and CDR2 FNYEAQ. The V end lost 2 bases, the J end lost 3 bases, and 14 bases lay between the germline ends. CDR3 amino acids: CASSLIASTGGNTIYF. The DNA for the CDR3 is TGTGCCAGCAGCTTAATTGCCAGCACGGGTGGAAACACCATATATTTT.

The rearrangement links TRBV7-9 to TRBJ2-1; a possible D gene is TRBD1 (5 bases). Germline values: CDR1 SEHNR, CDR2 FQNEAQ (reference sequence). The V and J ends lost 0 bases and 10 bases respectively, with 22 bases between them. The CDR3 runs 17 residues. This chain's CDR3 is CASSLAMGRYTYKEQFF. The CDR3 DNA reads as TGTGCCAGCAGCTTAGCGATGGGGCGGTATACTTATAAAGAGCAGTTCTTC.

The CDR3 region has the DNA TGTGCCTGGAATAAGTCGGGCGTAAAATCTGGAAACACCATATATTTT. As protein: CAWNKSGVKSGNTIYF. This sequence joins TRBV30 and TRBJ1-3; D unresolved. Germline values: CDR1 GTSNPN, CDR2 SVGIG (reference sequence). The CDR3 runs 16 residues. Trimming left V 4 bases short and J 1 base short, with 17 bases between.

J is TRBJ1-3 and V is TRBV6-5; D is unresolved. V was pared by 4 bases and J by 4 bases, with 14 bases between. CDR1 is MNHEY, CDR2 SVGAGI, per germline. The CDR3 spans 15 residues. In DNA form, the CDR3 reads TGTGCCAGCAGTTCCCGACCTACGGTCGGAAACACCATATATTTT. It specifies CASSSRPTVGNTIYF.

In nucleotides, the CDR3 is TGTGCCACCCGGGGCGGTTTTTTCACAGATACGCAGTATTTT. Translation gives CATRGGFFTDTQYF. The genes are TRBV27 and TRBJ2-3; the D call may be TRBD1 or TRBD2 (5 bases each). The CDR3 loop spans 14 amino acids. V was cut by 10 bases and J by 2 bases, with 16 bases left in between. From germline, CDR1 is MNHEY and CDR2 SMNVEV (reference sequence).

The J gene is TRBJ1-1, the V gene TRBV27; no definite D call. The V gene's germline CDR1 is MNHEY and CDR2 SMNVEV (reference sequence). V was trimmed by 5 bases and J by 0 bases, leaving 19 bases between them. This CDR3 has 17 amino acids. CDR3 sequence: CASSHMSVRNMNTEAFF. CDR3 sequence (DNA): TGTGCCAGCAGTCACATGTCGGTAAGGAACATGAACACTGAAGCTTTCTTT.

The chain couples TRBV7-8 to TRBJ2-1; 15 bases agree with TRBD2. This CDR3 has 19 amino acids. CDR1 is SGHVS and CDR2 is FQNEAQ in the germline V gene. The junction had 8 bases not matched to a gene; V was cut back by 4 bases and J by 1 base. The CDR3 DNA sequence: TGTGCCAGCAGCTCCCAAGGACTAGCGGGAGGGCCTTCCTACAATGAGCAGTTCTTC. This codes for CASSSQGLAGGPSYNEQFF. Looking up the rest from reference TRBV7-8 and TRBJ2-1 gives the full variable domain: GAGVSQSPRYKVAKRGQDVALRCDPISGHVSLFWYQQALGQGPEFLTYFQNEAQLDKSGLPSDRFFAERPEGSVSTLKIQRTQQEDSAVYLCASSSQGLAGGPSYNEQFFGPGTRLTVL.

The chain links TRBV29-1 to TRBJ1-2; tentatively, D is TRBD1 (6 bases). CDR1 is SQVTM and CDR2 is ANQGSEA in the germline V gene. Trimming took 7 bases from V and 6 from J, leaving 15 bases between them. CDR3 length equals 12 residues. CDR3 in DNA: TGCAGCGGGGGCAGAGGGGGAAATGGCTACACCTTC. The encoded protein is CSGGRGGNGYTF.

DNA for the CDR3: TGTGCCAGCAGCTTTACTTCTGAGACCCAGTACTTC. It yields the protein CASSFTSETQYF. The chain carries TRBV5-6 and TRBJ2-5; no clear D gene. V gave up 2 bases and J gave up 5 bases, with 7 bases separating them. CDR1 and CDR2 from the germline V gene are SGHDT and YYEEEE. The CDR3 contains 12 residues.

The rearrangement joins TRBV15 to TRBJ2-5; D perhaps matches TRBD1 (5 bases). V lost 0 bases, J lost 0 bases, and 8 bases lay in between. The CDR3 runs 15 residues. Germline V gives CDR1 LNHNV, CDR2 YYDKDF (reference sequence). CDR3 in DNA: TGTGCCACCAGCAGAGATAAGGGGTACCAAGAGACCCAGTACTTC. Protein sequence: CATSRDKGYQETQYF.

The gene calls are TRBV7-9 and TRBJ2-7; TRBD2 matches at 14 bases. The CDR3 loop spans 15 amino acids. The V gene end was trimmed by 5 bases and the J gene end by 6 bases; junction bases not matched to a gene: 6. Germline V gives CDR1 SEHNR, CDR2 FQNEAQ (reference sequence). In nucleotides, the CDR3 is TGTGCCAGCAGCATCGGACTAGCGGGAGGTTCCGAGCAGTACTTC. It translates to CASSIGLAGGSEQYF.